A selection of T cell receptor beta chains follows, all from one sample in a study of T cell repertoires in cytomegalovirus infection. MiXCR, run by TCRdb on the reads, gives a single entry per CDR3 protein. The table includes 650,000 to 850,000 distinct CDR3 sequences, about 29% detected once. No antigens are known for them. The sample consisted of cultured CD8+ T cells from PBMCs, taken from culture after CMV antigen stimulation. The receptors were sampled from a human donor in good health (CMV status not recorded). Some clones in this sample may be carry-over from other donors' samples. Both conserved end residues are part of each CDR3. Fields, in order: J gene, clone size, V gene, D gene, CDR3 protein, CDR3 DNA. D genes are given only for firm matches. The size field is filled for only some rows; it gives once, few, many or a size class.

J: TRBJ2-7; size: .; V: TRBV12-3/TRBV12-4; D: TRBD1; CDR3: CASTTSRTGEAYEQYF; DNA: TGTGCCAGCACCACGTCCAGGACAGGGGAGGCCTACGAGCAGTACTTC
J: TRBJ2-1; size: .; V: TRBV6-5; D: .; CDR3: CASSTGGEQFF; DNA: TGTGCCAGCAGCACCGGGGGTGAGCAGTTCTTC
J: TRBJ1-2; size: .; V: TRBV5-4; D: TRBD1; CDR3: CASSGGQGNHYGYTF; DNA: TGTGCCAGCAGCGGGGGACAGGGTAACCACTATGGCTACACCTTC
J: TRBJ2-3; size: few; V: TRBV6-1; D: .; CDR3: CASSSLEHTDTQYF; DNA: TGTGCCAGCAGTTCACTAGAACACACAGATACGCAGTATTTT
J: TRBJ1-4; size: many; V: TRBV6-1; D: .; CDR3: CASAVSWEDEKLFF; DNA: TGTGCCAGCGCTGTCTCGTGGGAAGATGAAAAACTGTTTTTT
J: TRBJ1-2; size: .; V: TRBV5-5; D: TRBD1; CDR3: CASSLVAGQTYGYTF; DNA: TGTGCCAGCAGCTTGGTAGCGGGACAGACCTATGGCTACACCTTC
J: TRBJ1-1; size: many; V: TRBV7-6; D: .; CDR3: CASSLGGKNTEAFF; DNA: TGTGCCAGCAGCTTAGGGGGTAAAAACACTGAAGCTTTCTTT
J: TRBJ2-5; size: .; V: TRBV4-2; D: .; CDR3: CASSQEGLRQETQYF; DNA: TGTGCCAGCAGCCAAGAAGGGTTAAGGCAAGAGACCCAGTACTTC
J: TRBJ1-1; size: once; V: TRBV29-1; D: .; CDR3: CSVEESKAMNTEAFF; DNA: TGCAGCGTTGAGGAATCAAAGGCAATGAACACTGAAGCTTTCTTT
J: TRBJ2-3; size: .; V: TRBV15; D: TRBD2; CDR3: CATSRAQGSGVDTQYF; DNA: TGTGCCACCAGCAGGGCCCAGGGTAGCGGGGTGGATACGCAGTATTTT
J: TRBJ2-3; size: few; V: TRBV12-3/TRBV12-4; D: .; CDR3: CASSFGSPTDTQYF; DNA: TGTGCCAGCAGTTTCGGAAGCCCCACAGATACGCAGTATTTT
J: TRBJ2-5; size: few; V: TRBV6-2/TRBV6-3; D: TRBD1; CDR3: CASSYKVTGGPETQYF; DNA: TGTGCCAGCAGTTACAAGGTTACAGGGGGCCCGGAGACCCAGTACTTC
J: TRBJ2-1; size: few; V: TRBV6-2/TRBV6-3; D: TRBD2; CDR3: CASRPTSGAFYNEQFF; DNA: TGTGCCAGCAGGCCGACTAGCGGGGCTTTCTACAATGAGCAGTTCTTC
J: TRBJ2-1; size: .; V: TRBV5-1; D: .; CDR3: CASSLVPSTYNEQFF; DNA: TGCGCCAGCAGCTTGGTTCCTAGCACTTACAATGAGCAGTTCTTC
J: TRBJ2-2; size: few; V: TRBV7-8; D: TRBD1; CDR3: CASSPWTGAAGELFF; DNA: TGTGCCAGCAGCCCTTGGACAGGGGCCGCCGGGGAGCTGTTTTTT
J: TRBJ2-1; size: few; V: TRBV12-3/TRBV12-4; D: .; CDR3: CASSSSGQSIF; DNA: .
J: TRBJ2-3; size: .; V: TRBV28; D: TRBD2; CDR3: CASSSNLLAGGTDTQYF; DNA: TGTGCCAGCAGTTCGAATTTACTAGCGGGGGGGACAGATACGCAGTATTTT
J: TRBJ1-4; size: many; V: TRBV7-6; D: .; CDR3: CASSSSRVGVNEKLFF; DNA: TGTGCCAGCAGCTCCTCCCGTGTAGGGGTTAATGAAAAACTGTTTTTT
J: TRBJ2-3; size: .; V: TRBV7-4; D: .; CDR3: CASSLGASESTDTQYF; DNA: TGTGCCAGCAGCTTAGGAGCCAGCGAGAGCACAGATACGCAGTATTTT
J: TRBJ2-2; size: .; V: TRBV9; D: TRBD1; CDR3: CASSYPKGQGNTGELFF; DNA: TGTGCCAGCAGCTATCCTAAAGGACAGGGGAACACCGGGGAGCTGTTTTTT
J: TRBJ1-2; size: .; V: TRBV4-3; D: .; CDR3: CASSQAGGQTLYGYTF; DNA: TGCGCCAGCAGCCAAGCGGGTGGACAGACTCTCTATGGCTACACCTTC
J: TRBJ2-7; size: few; V: TRBV6-1; D: TRBD1; CDR3: CASSEAGTVSSYEQYF; DNA: TGTGCCAGCAGTGAAGCGGGGACAGTCAGCTCCTACGAGCAGTACTTC
J: TRBJ1-1; size: .; V: TRBV29-1; D: TRBD1; CDR3: CSSTGGEGTEAFF; DNA: TGCAGCTCAACAGGGGGCGAGGGCACTGAAGCTTTCTTT
J: TRBJ2-2; size: few; V: TRBV28; D: TRBD1; CDR3: CASSFPGQGNTGELFF; DNA: TGTGCCAGCAGTTTTCCGGGACAGGGGAACACCGGGGAGCTGTTTTTT
J: TRBJ2-1; size: .; V: TRBV6-1; D: TRBD2; CDR3: CAVGRGGYNEQFF; DNA: TGTGCGGTGGGGCGGGGGGGATACAATGAGCAGTTCTTC
J: TRBJ1-1; size: once; V: TRBV4-1; D: TRBD1; CDR3: CASSQGDSEAFF; DNA: TGCGCCAGCAGCCAAGGGGACAGCGAAGCTTTCTTT
J: TRBJ1-2; size: .; V: TRBV5-1; D: TRBD1; CDR3: CASSLSPAWTGGSYGYTF; DNA: TGCGCCAGCAGCTTGAGCCCCGCTTGGACAGGGGGCAGCTATGGCTACACCTTC
J: TRBJ1-6; size: .; V: TRBV6-2/TRBV6-3; D: .; CDR3: CASIGTRNYNSPLHF; DNA: TGTGCCAGCATCGGGACACGGAACTATAATTCACCCCTCCACTTT
J: TRBJ2-1; size: .; V: TRBV6-8; D: .; CDR3: CASSPRVLNEQFF; DNA: TGTGCCAGCAGTCCCCGTGTCCTTAATGAGCAGTTCTTC
J: TRBJ2-7; size: many; V: TRBV27; D: .; CDR3: CASSLWGELGRSEQYF; DNA: TGTGCCAGCAGTTTATGGGGCGAGTTAGGGAGGAGCGAGCAGTACTTC
J: TRBJ1-2; size: few; V: TRBV28; D: TRBD1; CDR3: CASSFRSDRVGGYTF; DNA: TGTGCCAGCAGTTTTCGCTCCGACAGGGTAGGAGGCTACACCTTC
J: TRBJ1-6; size: .; V: TRBV10-2; D: .; CDR3: CASSESGNSPLHF; DNA: TGCGCCAGCAGTGAGTCCGGGAATTCACCCCTCCACTTT
J: TRBJ1-6; size: .; V: TRBV7-9; D: TRBD1; CDR3: CASSKGDRGSYNSPLHF; DNA: TGTGCCAGCAGCAAAGGGGACAGGGGGTCCTATAATTCACCCCTCCACTTT
J: TRBJ2-2; size: many; V: TRBV19; D: TRBD2; CDR3: CASSIGQSGVRELFF; DNA: TGTGCCAGTAGTATAGGCCAAAGCGGGGTCCGGGAGCTGTTTTTT
J: TRBJ2-3; size: few; V: TRBV20-1; D: TRBD1; CDR3: CSVPLGGGDTQYF; DNA: TGCAGTGTACCTCTAGGGGGCGGAGATACGCAGTATTTT
J: TRBJ2-3; size: few; V: TRBV19; D: .; CDR3: CASSIGNTDTQYF; DNA: TGTGCCAGTAGTATAGGGAACACAGATACGCAGTATTTT
J: TRBJ1-5; size: .; V: TRBV18; D: .; CDR3: CASSPRKSGVGQPQHF; DNA: TGTGCCAGCTCACCAAGGAAATCGGGTGTCGGTCAGCCCCAGCATTTT
J: TRBJ1-1; size: few; V: TRBV25-1; D: .; CDR3: CASIEGTEAFF; DNA: TGTGCCAGCATAGAGGGCACTGAAGCTTTCTTT
J: TRBJ2-2; size: few; V: TRBV6-5; D: TRBD1; CDR3: CASSYDRGGTGELFF; DNA: TGTGCCAGCAGTTATGACAGGGGGGGTACCGGGGAGCTGTTTTTT
J: TRBJ2-7; size: .; V: TRBV10-1; D: .; CDR3: CASSGYREGYEQYF; DNA: TGCGCCAGCAGTGGCTACAGGGAAGGCTACGAGCAGTACTTC
J: TRBJ1-1; size: .; V: TRBV20-1; D: .; CDR3: CSASRQEENTEAFF; DNA: TGCAGTGCTAGTCGGCAGGAGGAGAACACTGAAGCTTTCTTT
J: TRBJ1-4; size: many; V: TRBV7-2; D: .; CDR3: CASSLDGGLNEKLFF; DNA: TGTGCCAGCAGCTTAGACGGGGGACTTAATGAAAAACTGTTTTTT
J: TRBJ1-1; size: .; V: TRBV11-2; D: .; CDR3: CASSFFYLHQGTEAFF; DNA: TGTGCCAGCAGCTTTTTCTACCTACACCAGGGCACTGAAGCTTTCTTT
J: TRBJ2-5; size: .; V: TRBV29-1; D: TRBD2; CDR3: CSVEDGGVTQYF; DNA: TGCAGCGTTGAAGATGGGGGGGTGACCCAGTACTTC
J: TRBJ2-7; size: .; V: TRBV2; D: TRBD1; CDR3: CASRTGVSYEQYF; DNA: TGTGCCAGCAGGACAGGGGTCTCCTACGAGCAGTACTTC
J: TRBJ2-5; size: .; V: TRBV27; D: TRBD2; CDR3: CASSHLSLGLAIETQYF; DNA: TGTGCCAGCAGTCATCTTTCACTGGGACTAGCGATTGAGACCCAGTACTTC